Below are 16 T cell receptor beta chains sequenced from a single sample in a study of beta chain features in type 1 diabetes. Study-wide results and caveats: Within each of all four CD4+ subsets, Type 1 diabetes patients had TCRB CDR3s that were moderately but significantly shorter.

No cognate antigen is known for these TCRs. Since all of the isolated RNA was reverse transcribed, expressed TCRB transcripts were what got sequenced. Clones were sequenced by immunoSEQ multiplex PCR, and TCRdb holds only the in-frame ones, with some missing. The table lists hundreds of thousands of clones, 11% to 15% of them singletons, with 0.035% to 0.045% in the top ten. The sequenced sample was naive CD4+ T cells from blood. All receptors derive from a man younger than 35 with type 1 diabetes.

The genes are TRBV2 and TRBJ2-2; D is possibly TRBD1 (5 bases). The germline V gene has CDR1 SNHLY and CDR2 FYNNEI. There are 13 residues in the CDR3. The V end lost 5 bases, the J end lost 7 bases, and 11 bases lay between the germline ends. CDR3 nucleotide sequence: TGTGCCAGCAGTACCGCAGGGATCGGGGAGCTGTTTTTT. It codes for CASSTAGIGELFF.

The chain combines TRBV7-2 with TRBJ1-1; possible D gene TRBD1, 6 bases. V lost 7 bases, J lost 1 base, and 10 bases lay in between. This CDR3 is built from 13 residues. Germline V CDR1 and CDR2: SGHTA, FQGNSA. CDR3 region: CASTSTGNTEAFF. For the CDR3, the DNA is TGTGCCAGCACCTCGACAGGGAACACTGAAGCTTTCTTT.

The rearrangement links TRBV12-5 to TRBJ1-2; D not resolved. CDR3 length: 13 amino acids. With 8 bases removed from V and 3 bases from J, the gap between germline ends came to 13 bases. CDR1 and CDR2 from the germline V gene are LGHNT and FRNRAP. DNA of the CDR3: TGTGCTAGTTCCCTGGGTTCGGACTATGGCTACACCTTC. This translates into CASSLGSDYGYTF.

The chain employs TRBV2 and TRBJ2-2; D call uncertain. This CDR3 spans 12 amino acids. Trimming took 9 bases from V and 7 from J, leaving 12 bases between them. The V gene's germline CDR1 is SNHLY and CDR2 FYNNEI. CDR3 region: CASGPRIGELFF. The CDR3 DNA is TGTGCCAGTGGGCCTAGGATCGGGGAGCTGTTTTTT. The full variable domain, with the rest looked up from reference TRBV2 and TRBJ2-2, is EPEVTQTPSHQVTQMGQEVILRCVPISNHLYFYWYRQILGQKVEFLVSFYNNEISEKSEIFDDQFSVERPDGSNFTLKIRSTKLEDSAMYFCASGPRIGELFFGEGSRLTVL.

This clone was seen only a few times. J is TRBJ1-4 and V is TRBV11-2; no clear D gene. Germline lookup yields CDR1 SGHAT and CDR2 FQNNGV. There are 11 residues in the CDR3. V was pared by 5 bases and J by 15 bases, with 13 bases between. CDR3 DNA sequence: TGTGCCAGCAGCCCGGGGAGAAGGATGTTTTTT. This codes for CASSPGRRMFF. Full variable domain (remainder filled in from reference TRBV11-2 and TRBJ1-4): EAGVAQSPRYKIIEKRQSVAFWCNPISGHATLYWYQQILGQGPKLLIQFQNNGVVDDSQLPKDRFSAERLKGVDSTLKIQPAKLEDSAVYLCASSPGRRMFFGSGTQLSVL.

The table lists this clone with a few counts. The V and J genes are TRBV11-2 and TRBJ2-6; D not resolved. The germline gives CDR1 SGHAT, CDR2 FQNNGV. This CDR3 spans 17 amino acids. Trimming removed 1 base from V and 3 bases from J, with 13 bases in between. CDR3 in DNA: TGTGCCAGCAGCTTAGGACCCTCAATCCATGGGGCCAACGTCCTGACTTTC. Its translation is CASSLGPSIHGANVLTF.

CDR3 nucleotides: TGTGCCAGCAGTCGGTGGGGCCGGAATTCACCCCTCCACTTT. It translates to CASSRWGRNSPLHF. The chain carries TRBV28 and TRBJ1-6, with a weak D call TRBD1 (5 bases). Germline values: CDR1 MDHEN, CDR2 SYDVKM. The CDR3 contains 14 residues. V lost 5 bases and J 7 bases, leaving 12 bases between the germline ends.

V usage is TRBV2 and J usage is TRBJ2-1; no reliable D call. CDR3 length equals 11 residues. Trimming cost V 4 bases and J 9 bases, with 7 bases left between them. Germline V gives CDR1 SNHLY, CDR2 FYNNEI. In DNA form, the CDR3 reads TGTGCCAGCAGTGCGAAACTTGAGCAGTTCTTC. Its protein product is CASSAKLEQFF.

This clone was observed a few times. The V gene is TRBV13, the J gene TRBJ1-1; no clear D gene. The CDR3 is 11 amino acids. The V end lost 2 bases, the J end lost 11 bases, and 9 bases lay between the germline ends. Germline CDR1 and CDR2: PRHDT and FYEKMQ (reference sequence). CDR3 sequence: CASSLQASAFF. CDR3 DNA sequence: TGTGCCAGCAGCTTACAGGCGTCGGCTTTCTTT.

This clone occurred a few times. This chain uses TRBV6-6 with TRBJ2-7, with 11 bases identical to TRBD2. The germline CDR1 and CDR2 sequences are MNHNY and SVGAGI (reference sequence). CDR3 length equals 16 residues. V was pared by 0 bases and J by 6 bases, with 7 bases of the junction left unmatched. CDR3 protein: CASSYSGLAARGEQYF. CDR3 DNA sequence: TGTGCCAGCAGTTACTCGGGACTAGCGGCGAGGGGCGAGCAGTACTTC.

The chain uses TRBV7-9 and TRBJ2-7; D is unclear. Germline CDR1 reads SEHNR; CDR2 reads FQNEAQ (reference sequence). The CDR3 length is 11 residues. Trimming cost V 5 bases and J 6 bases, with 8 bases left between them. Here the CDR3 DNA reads TGTGCCAGCAGCCGCCCGCCCGAGCAGTACTTC. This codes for CASSRPPEQYF.

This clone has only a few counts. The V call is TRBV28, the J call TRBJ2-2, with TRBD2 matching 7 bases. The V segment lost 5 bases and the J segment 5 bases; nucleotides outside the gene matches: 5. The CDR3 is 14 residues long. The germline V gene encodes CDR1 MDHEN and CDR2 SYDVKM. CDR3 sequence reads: CASSGAGVTGELFF. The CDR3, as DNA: TGTGCCAGCAGTGGCGCGGGAGTGACCGGGGAGCTGTTTTTT.

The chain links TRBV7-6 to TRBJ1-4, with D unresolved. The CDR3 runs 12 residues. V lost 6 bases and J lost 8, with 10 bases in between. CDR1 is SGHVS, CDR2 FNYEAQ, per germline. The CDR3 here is CASRDPGEKLFF. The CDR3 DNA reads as TGTGCCAGCAGGGACCCCGGGGAAAAACTGTTTTTT.

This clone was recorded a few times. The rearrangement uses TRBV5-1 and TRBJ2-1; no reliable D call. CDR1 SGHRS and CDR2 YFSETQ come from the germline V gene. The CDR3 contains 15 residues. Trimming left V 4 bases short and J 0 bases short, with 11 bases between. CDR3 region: CASSPIGSSYNEQFF. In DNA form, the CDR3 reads TGCGCCAGCAGCCCGATTGGCAGCTCCTACAATGAGCAGTTCTTC. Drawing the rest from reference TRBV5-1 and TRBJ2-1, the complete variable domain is KAGVTQTPRYLIKTRGQQVTLSCSPISGHRSVSWYQQTPGQGLQFLFEYFSETQRNKGNFPGRFSGRQFSNSRSEMNVSTLELGDSALYLCASSPIGSSYNEQFFGPGTRLTVL.

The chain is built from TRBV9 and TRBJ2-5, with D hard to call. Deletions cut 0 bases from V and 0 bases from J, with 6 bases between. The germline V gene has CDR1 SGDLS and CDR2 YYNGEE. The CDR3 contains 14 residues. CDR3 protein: CASSVGMYQETQYF. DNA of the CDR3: TGTGCCAGCAGCGTAGGAATGTACCAAGAGACCCAGTACTTC.

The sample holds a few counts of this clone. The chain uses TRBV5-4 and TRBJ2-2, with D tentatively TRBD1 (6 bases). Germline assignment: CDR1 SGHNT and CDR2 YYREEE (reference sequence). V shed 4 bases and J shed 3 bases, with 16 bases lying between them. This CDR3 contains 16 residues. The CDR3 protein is CASSPPLGTHTGELFF. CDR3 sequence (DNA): TGTGCCAGCAGCCCCCCTCTTGGGACACACACCGGGGAGCTGTTTTTT. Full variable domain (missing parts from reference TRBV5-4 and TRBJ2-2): ETGVTQSPTHLIKTRGQQVTLRCSSQSGHNTVSWYQQALGQGPQFIFQYYREEENGRGNFPPRFSGLQFPNYSSELNVNALELDDSALYLCASSPPLGTHTGELFFGEGSRLTVL.